The 17 T cell receptor beta chains listed next were all sequenced from one sample in a study of blood T cell repertoires in COVID-19. TCRdb's copy holds only in-frame clones and misses some; the assay was immunoSEQ multiplex PCR. The table records roughly 290,000 clones, roughly nine tenths of them present only once. Sequenced input: PBMCs or T cells enriched from blood (not recorded which). The origin of the receptors is a woman in her thirties or forties who had recovered from COVID-19.

This chain uses TRBV2 with TRBJ1-1, with unresolved D. This CDR3 region has 13 residues. The ends were cut back, 6 bases at V and 6 bases at J, with 14 bases in the middle. Germline CDR1 and CDR2: SNHLY and FYNNEI. The chain's CDR3 is CASRDRHLAEAFF. The DNA for the CDR3 is TGTGCCAGCAGGGATAGACATCTTGCTGAAGCTTTCTTT.

The chain employs TRBV4-1 and TRBJ2-3, with D possibly matching TRBD2 (6 bases). The V gene lost 3 bases and the J gene lost 0 bases, with 13 bases spanning the gap. CDR1 and CDR2 (germline): MGHRA, YSYEKL. The CDR3 runs to 16 residues. The CDR3, as DNA: TGCGCCAGCAGCCAGGCACCCGGGACTAGCACAGATACGCAGTATTTT. This codes for CASSQAPGTSTDTQYF.

The chain combines TRBV10-1 with TRBJ2-3; D possibly corresponds to TRBD2 (5 bases). The CDR3 loop spans 14 amino acids. V was trimmed by 5 bases and J by 7 bases, leaving 16 bases between them. CDR1 is WNHNN and CDR2 is SYGVQD in the germline V gene (reference sequence). CDR3 residues: CASSPQTADYTQYF. The CDR3 DNA follows: TGCGCCAGCAGTCCACAAACCGCGGACTATACGCAGTATTTT.

The chain links TRBV3-1 (or the pseudogene TRBV3-2) to TRBJ2-1, with 13 bases that match TRBD2. The V segment lost 3 bases and the J segment 4 bases; nucleotides outside the gene matches: 0. This CDR3 spans 15 amino acids. Per the germline V gene, CDR1 is LGHDT and CDR2 is YNNKEL (reference sequence). CDR3 nucleotides: TGTGCCAGCAGCCAGGGACTAGCGGGATACAATGAGCAGTTCTTC. It specifies CASSQGLAGYNEQFF.

The chain links TRBV6-5 to TRBJ2-7; 8 positions agree with TRBD2. Germline V gives CDR1 MNHEY, CDR2 SVGAGI. CDR3 length: 15 amino acids. With 7 bases clipped from V and 4 bases from J, the junction kept 12 bases outside the gene matches. The CDR3 reads CASTPGGVRGYEQYF. The CDR3 DNA follows: TGTGCCAGCACCCCGGGGGGGGTTAGGGGATACGAGCAGTACTTC.

The V and J genes are TRBV3-1 (or the pseudogene TRBV3-2) and TRBJ2-7, with TRBD1 matching over 10 bases. Germline V gene lookup returns CDR1 LGHDT and CDR2 YNNKEL (reference sequence). With 4 bases clipped from V and 3 bases from J, the junction kept 6 bases outside the gene matches. The CDR3 sequence is 15 residues long. DNA for the CDR3: TGTGCCAGCAGCCTAAGAGGGACAGGGGACTACGAGCAGTACTTC. This translates into CASSLRGTGDYEQYF.

The gene calls are TRBV5-1 and TRBJ2-1; TRBD1 aligns across 8 bases. The CDR3 totals 18 residues. Germline values: CDR1 SGHRS, CDR2 YFSETQ. With V trimmed by 6 bases and J by 6 bases, 20 bases remained unmatched. The CDR3 region is CASKRVDRGRVSSNEQFF. CDR3 DNA: TGCGCCAGCAAGAGGGTCGACAGGGGCCGAGTGTCATCCAATGAGCAGTTCTTC.

The V call is TRBV4-1, the J call TRBJ1-6; D gene uncertain. The CDR3 has 17 amino acids. Trimming stripped 0 bases from V and 3 bases from J, with 12 bases between. Germline V CDR1 and CDR2: MGHRA, YSYEKL. The CDR3 coding sequence is TGCGCCAGCAGCCAAGATCATTGGCCCCTCTATAATTCACCCCTCCACTTT. It specifies CASSQDHWPLYNSPLHF.

The chain combines TRBV4-1 with TRBJ1-2; D call uncertain. Germline lookup yields CDR1 MGHRA and CDR2 YSYEKL. V lost 1 base and J 5 bases, leaving 5 bases between the germline ends. This CDR3 region has 12 residues. The CDR3 loop reads CASSQGAYGYTF. CDR3 DNA: TGCGCCAGCAGCCAAGGGGCATATGGCTACACCTTC.

The rearrangement uses TRBV5-1 and TRBJ1-2; 8 bases line up with TRBD1. Per germline, CDR1 SGHRS and CDR2 YFSETQ. The CDR3 runs 15 residues. Germline trimming cut 4 bases from V and 4 bases from J; bases unmatched to any gene: 9. Written as DNA, the CDR3 is TGCGCCAGCAGCCCAAGGCAGGGGGCGGGCTATGGCTACACCTTC. It yields the protein CASSPRQGAGYGYTF.

This chain connects TRBV4-3 to TRBJ1-1; D ambiguous. In germline, CDR1 is LGHNA, CDR2 YSLEER. With 0 bases removed from V and 4 bases from J, the gap between germline ends came to 12 bases. The CDR3 is 15 amino acids. The CDR3 sequence: CASSQDRYRGTEAFF. The CDR3 region has the DNA TGCGCCAGCAGCCAAGATCGATATCGGGGCACTGAAGCTTTCTTT.

The V and J genes are TRBV4-3 and TRBJ2-5, with 7 bases that match TRBD2. J lost 5 bases, V lost 0 bases, and 12 bases had no gene match. The germline V gene encodes CDR1 LGHNA and CDR2 YSLEER. The CDR3 length is 17 residues. CDR3 protein: CASSQDGWAGAGETQYF. CDR3 DNA sequence: TGCGCCAGCAGCCAAGATGGGTGGGCGGGAGCCGGCGAGACCCAGTACTTC.

V usage is TRBV5-4 and J usage is TRBJ1-4, with 10 bases that match TRBD1. In germline, CDR1 is SGHNT, CDR2 YYREEE (reference sequence). V gave up 4 bases and J gave up 8 bases; unmatched junction bases: 5. The CDR3 consists of 14 residues. CDR3 nucleotide sequence: TGTGCCAGCAGCCAGGGACAGGGGACCGAAAAACTGTTTTTT. It codes for CASSQGQGTEKLFF. The full variable domain, completed using reference TRBV5-4 and TRBJ1-4, is ETGVTQSPTHLIKTRGQQVTLRCSSQSGHNTVSWYQQALGQGPQFIFQYYREEENGRGNFPPRFSGLQFPNYSSELNVNALELDDSALYLCASSQGQGTEKLFFGSGTQLSVL.

The gene calls are TRBV9 and TRBJ2-1, with D perhaps matching TRBD2 (6 bases). This CDR3 region has 15 residues. Trimming pared 4 bases from V and 2 bases from J, leaving 13 bases between. CDR1 SGDLS and CDR2 YYNGEE come from the germline V gene. CDR3 DNA: TGTGCCAGCAGCCCGCGGGACTCCACCTACAATGAGCAGTTCTTC. Translation: CASSPRDSTYNEQFF. Combining the CDR3 with reference TRBV9 and TRBJ2-1 gives the whole variable domain DSGVTQTPKHLITATGQRVTLRCSPRSGDLSVYWYQQSLDQGLQFLIQYYNGEERAKGNILERFSAQQFPDLHSELNLSSLELGDSALYFCASSPRDSTYNEQFFGPGTRLTVL.

This clone was observed once. V and J are TRBV6-5 and TRBJ2-1; D might be TRBD1 (6 bases). This CDR3 contains 14 residues. Trimming took off 5 bases at V and 2 bases at J, with 10 bases between the two ends. Germline V gene sequence: CDR1 MNHEY, CDR2 SVGAGI. This CDR3 reads CASSTGQTYNEQFF. The CDR3 bases are TGTGCCAGCAGTACAGGGCAGACCTACAATGAGCAGTTCTTC.

This rearrangement joins TRBV6-5 to TRBJ1-1, with D unresolved. V was trimmed by 0 bases and J by 5 bases, leaving 10 bases between them. Germline CDR1 MNHEY, CDR2 SVGAGI. The CDR3 loop spans 14 amino acids. The CDR3 nucleotides read TGTGCCAGCAGTTACTCGTCTCCCGGGACTGAAGCTTTCTTT. Encoded protein: CASSYSSPGTEAFF.

The chain employs TRBV7-3 and TRBJ2-7; 7 nucleotides line up with TRBD1. CDR3 length equals 15 residues. Germline assignment: CDR1 SGHTA and CDR2 FQGTGA. The V segment lost 5 bases and the J segment 4 bases; nucleotides outside the gene matches: 11. CDR3 nucleotide sequence: TGTGCCAGCAGCCCGAGACCGGGACAGCCTTACGAGCAGTACTTC. Translation: CASSPRPGQPYEQYF.